Presented here are 26 T cell receptor beta chains from one specimen sequenced in a study of shared T cell receptors in the human thymus. Clones were read by immunoSEQ multiplex PCR, and TCRdb kept only the in-frame ones, dropping some. The table includes 700,000 or so clones, approximately 83% detected once. These data also formed part of another study, on human thymus T cells.

The sequenced material came from thymocytes. The receptors derive from a girl under three years old with a congenital heart defect.

The V and J genes are TRBV28 and TRBJ2-7; TRBD1 matches at 7 bases. J gave up 4 bases and V 5 bases, and 8 bases lay outside the gene matches. CDR3 length: 14 residues. CDR1 MDHEN and CDR2 SYDVKM come from the germline V gene. The CDR3 loop reads CASSPDRVGYEQYF. For the CDR3, the DNA is TGTGCCAGCAGTCCTGACAGGGTGGGATACGAGCAGTACTTC.

J is TRBJ2-7 and V is TRBV2; TRBD2 matches at 11 bases. The CDR3 has 18 amino acids. The V gene end was trimmed by 0 bases and the J gene end by 1 base; junction bases not matched to a gene: 8. From germline, CDR1 is SNHLY and CDR2 FYNNEI. Here the CDR3 reads CASSEALKLAGESYEQYF. CDR3 DNA sequence: TGTGCCAGCAGTGAAGCGCTCAAACTAGCGGGGGAGTCCTACGAGCAGTACTTC.

The chain uses TRBV5-5 and TRBJ2-7; D remains ambiguous. The CDR3 length is 13 residues. The germline CDR1 and CDR2 sequences are SGHKS and YYEKEE (reference sequence). V was trimmed by 2 bases and J by 5 bases, leaving 11 bases between them. The CDR3 region is CASSFYSSHEQYF. CDR3 bases: TGTGCCAGCAGCTTTTATTCGAGCCACGAGCAGTACTTC.

The CDR3 loop is CASSNSYEQYF. CDR3 coding DNA: TGTGCCAGCAGCAACTCCTACGAGCAGTACTTC. The chain employs TRBV2 and TRBJ2-7; no reliable D call. Germline V CDR1 and CDR2: SNHLY, FYNNEI. The ends were cut back, 6 bases at V and 0 bases at J, with 3 bases in the middle. The CDR3 extends over 11 amino acids.

The V call is TRBV19, the J call TRBJ1-1, with unresolved D. The CDR3 has 13 residues. V lost 1 base and J lost 1, with 4 bases in between. Germline values: CDR1 LNHDA, CDR2 SQIVND (reference sequence). CDR3 sequence reads: CASSIGENTEAFF. The CDR3 region has the DNA TGTGCCAGTAGTATAGGAGAGAACACTGAAGCTTTCTTT.

The gene calls are TRBV5-1 and TRBJ1-6; D perhaps matches TRBD1 (5 bases). CDR1 and CDR2 (germline): SGHRS, YFSETQ. This CDR3 spans 14 amino acids. Trimming took 6 bases from V and 3 from J, leaving 10 bases between them. For the CDR3, the DNA is TGCGCCAGCACGGGGGGTAACTATAATTCACCCCTCCACTTT. Protein sequence: CASTGGNYNSPLHF.

J is TRBJ1-1 and V is TRBV7-6, with 7 positions matching TRBD1. Germline CDR1 and CDR2: SGHVS and FNYEAQ. V was clipped by 7 bases and J by 0 bases; unmatched bases: 14. The CDR3 is 17 amino acids. In DNA, the CDR3 is TGTGCCAGCACCCCAGACGGGGACAGTCGAATGAACACTGAAGCTTTCTTT. Protein sequence: CASTPDGDSRMNTEAFF.

V is TRBV2 and J is TRBJ2-3, with 9 bases that match TRBD2. This CDR3 has 16 residues. The germline V gene encodes CDR1 SNHLY and CDR2 FYNNEI. With V trimmed by 4 bases and J by 8 bases, 13 bases remained unmatched. The CDR3 region has the DNA TGTGCCAGCAGTGTTGGGCGGGGGGGCTTAAGAGGTACGCAGTATTTT. It encodes CASSVGRGGLRGTQYF. Full variable domain (missing parts from reference TRBV2 and TRBJ2-3): EPEVTQTPSHQVTQMGQEVILRCVPISNHLYFYWYRQILGQKVEFLVSFYNNEISEKSEIFDDQFSVERPDGSNFTLKIRSTKLEDSAMYFCASSVGRGGLRGTQYFGPGTRLTVL.

This sequence joins TRBV4-1 and TRBJ2-7; D ambiguous. The CDR3 totals 14 residues. V lost 1 base, J lost 2 bases, and 9 bases lay in between. Germline CDR1 MGHRA, CDR2 YSYEKL. CDR3 in amino acids: CASSQGSAPYEQYF. CDR3 in DNA: TGCGCCAGCAGCCAAGGCAGTGCACCCTACGAGCAGTACTTC.

The chain links TRBV9 to TRBJ1-2; D unresolved. Germline V gene data show CDR1 as SGDLS and CDR2 as YYNGEE. There are 16 residues in the CDR3. V gave up 7 bases and J gave up 2 bases, with 21 bases separating them. The chain's CDR3 is CASSRNSNIRNYGYTF. The CDR3 DNA sequence: TGTGCCAGCTCTCGAAACAGTAATATTCGGAACTATGGCTACACCTTC.

The chain couples TRBV5-4 to TRBJ2-2; the match to TRBD1 covers 7 bases. J lost 3 bases, V lost 1 base, and 6 bases had no gene match. Looked up from germline, CDR1 is SGHNT and CDR2 is YYREEE (reference sequence). The CDR3 runs to 16 residues. The DNA for the CDR3 is TGTGCCAGCAGCTTGAAAACAGGGGAAGACACCGGGGAGCTGTTTTTT. This translates into CASSLKTGEDTGELFF.

This chain joins TRBV6-5 and TRBJ1-1, with 11 bases fitting TRBD1. The J segment lost 5 bases and the V segment lost 5 bases, leaving 7 bases of the junction unmatched. The CDR3 spans 15 residues. From germline, CDR1 is MNHEY and CDR2 SVGAGI. The CDR3 is CASSGQGASGTEAFF. CDR3 bases: TGTGCCAGCAGTGGACAGGGGGCAAGCGGGACTGAAGCTTTCTTT.

The chain links TRBV5-1 to TRBJ1-2; D is possibly TRBD1 (6 bases). The CDR3 extends over 14 amino acids. From germline, CDR1 is SGHRS and CDR2 YFSETQ. Trimming shortened V by 4 bases and J by 2 bases, and 12 bases separated the two germline ends. The CDR3 is CASSPRDTNYGYTF. CDR3 sequence (DNA): TGCGCCAGCAGCCCCCGGGACACAAACTATGGCTACACCTTC.

This clone has only one observation. This chain connects TRBV18 to TRBJ2-7; TRBD1 is a possible D gene (5 bases). The germline V gene encodes CDR1 KGHSH and CDR2 LQKENI. With 3 bases removed from V and 4 bases from J, the gap between germline ends came to 10 bases. CDR3 length equals 13 residues. This CDR3 is CASSPYRRYEQYF. DNA for the CDR3: TGTGCCAGCTCACCCTACAGGAGATACGAGCAGTACTTC.

The count of this clone is one. This likely comes from a read error, as the CDR3 has no conserved phenylalanine or tryptophan at its end. The DNA is omitted, as the CDR3 cannot be located on it reliably, and the CDR3 follows TCRdb's listing. J is TRBJ1-1 and V is TRBV7-8. The CDR3 comprises 15 residues, both ends counted. In germline, CDR1 is SGHVS, CDR2 FQNEAQ. The CDR3 region is CASSPKGGDAAGEAL.

This clone was seen once. The chain employs TRBV27 and TRBJ1-4; no clear D gene. V was pared by 0 bases and J by 7 bases, with 18 bases between. The CDR3 extends over 17 amino acids. Germline V CDR1 and CDR2: MNHEY, SMNVEV (reference sequence). CDR3 region: CASSLSFVSPGTEKLFF. CDR3 bases: TGTGCCAGCAGTTTATCGTTTGTGTCTCCGGGAACTGAAAAACTGTTTTTT.

The chain employs TRBV9 and TRBJ2-2, with D uncertain. Trimming took 4 bases from V and 7 from J, leaving 11 bases between them. Germline CDR1 SGDLS, CDR2 YYNGEE. The CDR3 is 13 amino acids. CDR3 sequence: CASSWHPDGELFF. The DNA for the CDR3 is TGTGCCAGCAGCTGGCACCCAGACGGGGAGCTGTTTTTT.

This chain uses TRBV6-6 with TRBJ1-2; 7 nucleotides line up with TRBD1. Germline-derived CDR1 and CDR2 are MNHNY and SVGAGI (reference sequence). The CDR3 length is 13 residues. After removal of 10 bases from V and 6 bases from J, the junction contained 11 bases not matched to a gene. In nucleotides, the CDR3 is TGTGCCATGAAGGACAGGCCCCGTGATGGCTACACCTTC. Encoded protein: CAMKDRPRDGYTF.

This chain uses TRBV11-2 with TRBJ1-2; 10 bases agree with TRBD1. J was trimmed by 6 bases and V by 3 bases; bases with no gene match: 4. Germline lookup yields CDR1 SGHAT and CDR2 FQNNGV. The CDR3 has 14 amino acids. The CDR3, as DNA: TGTGCCAGCAGCTTCCGGGACAGGGGCAATGGCTACACCTTC. This translates into CASSFRDRGNGYTF.

V is TRBV10-2 and J is TRBJ2-1; 7 bases map to TRBD2. Germline values: CDR1 WSHSY, CDR2 SAAADI. Germline trimming cut 7 bases from V and 4 bases from J; bases unmatched to any gene: 10. CDR3 size: 15 residues. This chain's CDR3 is CASNGLAAQYNEQFF. Here the CDR3 DNA reads TGCGCCAGCAATGGGCTAGCGGCACAATACAATGAGCAGTTCTTC.

The rearrangement uses TRBV19 and TRBJ2-1; D remains ambiguous. Trimming pared 9 bases from V and 5 bases from J, leaving 20 bases between. Germline CDR1 is LNHDA and CDR2 is SQIVND (reference sequence). The CDR3 consists of 15 residues. The CDR3 reads CASRSITNRDNEQFF. CDR3 coding DNA: TGTGCCAGCCGATCTATCACTAATCGGGACAATGAGCAGTTCTTC.

The chain has TRBV9 and TRBJ2-3; no reliable D call. From germline, CDR1 is SGDLS and CDR2 YYNGEE. The CDR3 contains 17 residues. V was cut by 0 bases and J by 5 bases, with 19 bases left in between. CDR3: CASSVVPIKPHLDTQYF. CDR3 in DNA: TGTGCCAGCAGCGTAGTACCGATAAAACCACACCTAGATACGCAGTATTTT. Looking up the rest from reference TRBV9 and TRBJ2-3 gives the full variable domain: DSGVTQTPKHLITATGQRVTLRCSPRSGDLSVYWYQQSLDQGLQFLIQYYNGEERAKGNILERFSAQQFPDLHSELNLSSLELGDSALYFCASSVVPIKPHLDTQYFGPGTRLTVL.

The CDR3 region is CASRRTGTGDSPLHF. CDR3 sequence (DNA): TGTGCCAGCAGGAGAACCGGGACAGGAGATTCACCCCTCCACTTT. The chain couples TRBV9 to TRBJ1-6; TRBD1 matches 8 bases. V trimming: 5 bases; J trimming: 8 bases; junction bases outside the gene matches: 9. This CDR3 contains 15 residues. Germline V lookup: CDR1 SGDLS, CDR2 YYNGEE.

The chain employs TRBV28 and TRBJ1-6; 7 bases agree with TRBD1. With 3 bases clipped from V and 9 bases from J, the junction kept 11 bases outside the gene matches. The length of the CDR3 is 16 residues. Germline-derived CDR1 and CDR2 are MDHEN and SYDVKM. The CDR3 nucleotides are TGTGCCAGCAGTTTGAGGGGGGACAGTCCGCCTTCACCCCTCCACTTT. It is translated as CASSLRGDSPPSPLHF. Based on the CDR3 plus reference TRBV28 and TRBJ1-6, the full variable domain is DVKVTQSSRYLVKRTGEKVFLECVQDMDHENMFWYRQDPGLGLRLIYFSYDVKMKEKGDIPEGYSVSREKKERFSLILESASTNQTSMYLCASSLRGDSPPSPLHFGNGTRLTVT.

The rearrangement links TRBV7-2 to TRBJ1-2; D might be TRBD1 (5 bases). The CDR3 has 13 residues. V lost 6 bases and J 8 bases, leaving 16 bases between the germline ends. Germline V gives CDR1 SGHTA, CDR2 FQGNSA. The CDR3 is CASSITQGAGYTF. The CDR3 coding sequence is TGTGCCAGCAGTATAACTCAGGGTGCGGGCTACACCTTC.

This chain uses TRBV18 with TRBJ2-1, with 14 bases matching TRBD2. The V gene end was trimmed by 2 bases and the J gene end by 3 bases; junction bases not matched to a gene: 3. The CDR3 loop spans 17 amino acids. Germline V gene lookup returns CDR1 KGHSH and CDR2 LQKENI. The CDR3 DNA follows: TGTGCCAGCTCACCATGGGGACTAGCGGGGGACTACAATGAGCAGTTCTTC. Translated: CASSPWGLAGDYNEQFF.